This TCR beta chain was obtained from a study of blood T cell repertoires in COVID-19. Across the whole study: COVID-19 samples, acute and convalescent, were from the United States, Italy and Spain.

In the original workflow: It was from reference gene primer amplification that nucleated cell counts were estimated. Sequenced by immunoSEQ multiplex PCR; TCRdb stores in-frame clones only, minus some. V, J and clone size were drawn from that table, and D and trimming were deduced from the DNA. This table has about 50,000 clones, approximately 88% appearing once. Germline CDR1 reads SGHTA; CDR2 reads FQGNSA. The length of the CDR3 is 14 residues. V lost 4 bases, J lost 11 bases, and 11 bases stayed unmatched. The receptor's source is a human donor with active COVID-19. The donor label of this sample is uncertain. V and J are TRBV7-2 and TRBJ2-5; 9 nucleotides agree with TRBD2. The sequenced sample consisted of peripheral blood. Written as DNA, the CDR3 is TGTGCCAGCAGCTCACCGGGACTAGCACTTTCTCAGTACTTC. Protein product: CASSSPGLALSQYF.